This TCR beta chain derives from a study of blood T cell repertoires in COVID-19. Overall study: COVID-19 samples, acute and convalescent, were from the United States, Italy and Spain.

Methods used by the authors: Amplified reference gene primers provided the basis for estimating nucleated cell counts. Libraries were prepared by immunoSEQ multiplex PCR; TCRdb keeps only in-frame clonotypes and omits some of them. The DNA was the basis for D and trimming; V, J and clone size are from that table. The data hold a few hundred thousand clones, with roughly 90% observed a single time. CDR3 length: 15 amino acids. The J segment lost 4 bases and the V segment lost 0 bases, leaving 3 bases of the junction unmatched. Per germline, CDR1 SGDLS and CDR2 YYNGEE. Sequenced: peripheral blood. This chain links TRBV9 with TRBJ2-3; 9 bases match TRBD2. The TCR sequence derives from a middle-aged woman who had recovered from COVID-19. The chain's CDR3 is CASSVGGLAPDTQYF. The CDR3 DNA reads TGTGCCAGCAGCGTAGGGGGACTAGCACCAGATACGCAGTATTTT.